A single sample gave rise to the 20 T cell receptor beta chains below, sequenced in a study of blood T cell repertoires in COVID-19. Profiled with immunoSEQ multiplex PCR; TCRdb holds only in-frame clones, not every one. The sample lists more than 150,000 clones; about 89% were seen once. Sequenced sample: peripheral blood. These receptors were obtained from a man aged 40-50 years with acute or convalescent COVID-19.

V and J are TRBV14 and TRBJ2-7; 7 positions agree with TRBD1. The CDR3 is 15 residues long. Germline loops: CDR1 SGHDN, CDR2 FVKESK. The J segment lost 3 bases and the V segment lost 4 bases, leaving 9 bases of the junction unmatched. As DNA, the CDR3 is TGTGCCAGCAGCCGATGGGACAGAGCTCTCTACGAGCAGTACTTC. Amino acids: CASSRWDRALYEQYF.

The rearrangement links TRBV30 to TRBJ2-5, with 9 bases identical to TRBD2. The CDR3 sequence is 14 residues long. V trimming: 4 bases; J trimming: 4 bases; junction bases outside the gene matches: 7. Germline V CDR1 and CDR2: GTSNPN, SVGIG (reference sequence). CDR3: CAWNGNSGGETQYF. In DNA, the CDR3 is TGTGCCTGGAATGGAAATAGCGGGGGAGAGACCCAGTACTTC.

This chain links TRBV6-1 with TRBJ1-4; a possible D gene is TRBD1 (6 bases). The CDR3 consists of 15 residues. Per germline, CDR1 MNHNS and CDR2 SASEGT. V lost 8 bases and J 6 bases, leaving 19 bases between the germline ends. The CDR3 region has the DNA TGTGCCAGCTGGGCTTTAGACAGGCGGGATGAAAAACTGTTTTTT. This translates into CASWALDRRDEKLFF.

The chain is built from TRBV27 and TRBJ2-7; 9 nucleotides match TRBD2. Trimming removed 2 bases from V and 3 bases from J; junction bases left unmatched: 2. The CDR3 is made up of 14 amino acids. The germline V gene encodes CDR1 MNHEY and CDR2 SMNVEV (reference sequence). CDR3 amino acids: CASSLGRGGYEQYF. CDR3 coding DNA: TGTGCCAGCAGTTTAGGGCGGGGGGGCTACGAGCAGTACTTC.

The V and J genes are TRBV11-2 and TRBJ2-3; D remains unclear. The CDR3 covers 15 residues. Trimming cost V 5 bases and J 7 bases, with 19 bases left between them. The germline gives CDR1 SGHAT, CDR2 FQNNGV. CDR3 sequence reads: CASSLTLPISNTQYF. CDR3 nucleotides: TGTGCCAGCAGCCTGACTCTCCCCATATCTAATACGCAGTATTTT.

A single count supports this clone. The CDR3 protein is CASSLLNKEQPQHF. In DNA, the CDR3 is TGTGCCAGCAGCCTTCTTAACAAGGAGCAGCCCCAGCATTTT. The V gene is TRBV6-2 or TRBV6-3, the J gene TRBJ1-5, with D unresolved. There are 14 residues in the CDR3. V lost 6 bases to trimming and J lost 7 bases, with 16 bases between them. CDR1 and CDR2 (germline): MNHEY, SVGEGT.

This sequence joins TRBV30 and TRBJ1-1; D ambiguous. CDR3 length equals 15 residues. Germline CDR1 is GTSNPN and CDR2 is SVGIG (reference sequence). The V end was cut by 4 bases, the J end by 0 bases, with 15 bases between. The CDR3 spells CAWNFPQAMNTEAFF. For the CDR3, the DNA is TGTGCCTGGAACTTCCCTCAAGCCATGAACACTGAAGCTTTCTTT.

The gene calls are TRBV4-1 and TRBJ1-2; unclear D gene. CDR3 size: 14 residues. V lost 3 bases to trimming and J lost 6 bases, with 14 bases between them. Germline V gene lookup returns CDR1 MGHRA and CDR2 YSYEKL. CDR3 region: CASSQTGMADGYTF. In DNA, the CDR3 is TGCGCCAGCAGCCAGACGGGGATGGCTGATGGCTACACCTTC.

This clone showed up just a few times. The CDR3 is CASGRQDINEKLFF. CDR3 nucleotide sequence: TGCGCCAGCGGCAGACAGGACATCAATGAAAAACTGTTTTTT. This rearrangement joins TRBV5-1 to TRBJ1-4; the D gene is possibly TRBD1 (6 bases). With 7 bases removed from V and 5 bases from J, the gap between germline ends came to 15 bases. The germline V gene encodes CDR1 SGHRS and CDR2 YFSETQ. The CDR3 is 14 amino acids.

The chain joins TRBV6-6 to TRBJ1-1; tentatively, D is TRBD1 (5 bases). The CDR3 runs 13 residues. The germline CDR1 and CDR2 sequences are MNHNY and SVGAGI (reference sequence). V lost 4 bases and J lost 4, with 10 bases in between. CDR3 DNA: TGTGCCAGCAGTTCGCAGGGCCGCACTGAAGCTTTCTTT. This sequence encodes CASSSQGRTEAFF.

V and J are TRBV12-5 and TRBJ1-1; D possibly corresponds to TRBD1 (5 bases). Germline lookup yields CDR1 LGHNT and CDR2 FRNRAP. This CDR3 region has 14 residues. V was pared by 5 bases and J by 1 base, with 11 bases between. The CDR3 protein is CASGRGGRNTEAFF. CDR3 nucleotides: TGTGCTAGTGGTCGGGGCGGGAGGAACACTGAAGCTTTCTTT.

This clone came up once. The V gene is TRBV10-3, the J gene TRBJ2-7, with no clear D. Germline V gene data show CDR1 as ENHRY and CDR2 as SYGVKD. Trimming stripped 2 bases from V and 4 bases from J, with 6 bases between. This CDR3 has 12 amino acids. CDR3 sequence: CAISETQYEQYF. CDR3 DNA sequence: TGTGCCATCAGTGAGACCCAGTACGAGCAGTACTTC.

The chain recombines TRBV19 with TRBJ2-7; 7 nucleotides align to TRBD2. The CDR3 runs 14 residues. After removal of 3 bases from V and 5 bases from J, the junction contained 7 bases not matched to a gene. CDR1 and CDR2 from the germline V gene are LNHDA and SQIVND (reference sequence). CDR3 in DNA: TGTGCCAGTAGTATTGTGTCAGGGAGGGACGAGCAGTACTTC. As protein: CASSIVSGRDEQYF.

V is TRBV4-1 and J is TRBJ1-2; D uncertain. This CDR3 has 16 amino acids. The germline V and J ends were trimmed by 7 bases and 5 bases, with 23 bases remaining between them. Germline V gene lookup returns CDR1 MGHRA and CDR2 YSYEKL. CDR3 bases: TGCGCCAGCACCGAGTCCCCGAATTGGGAGGGATATGGCTACACCTTC. It yields the protein CASTESPNWEGYGYTF.

This clone has a single count. The V gene is TRBV15, the J gene TRBJ1-5; 8 bases line up with TRBD1. V lost 0 bases, J lost 7 bases, and 5 bases stayed unmatched. This CDR3 comprises 15 residues. Germline V gives CDR1 LNHNV, CDR2 YYDKDF (reference sequence). The CDR3 bases are TGTGCCACCAGCAGAGATGGGACAGGTGGCCAGCCCCAGCATTTT. Translation gives CATSRDGTGGQPQHF.

This clone was seen only once. The chain couples TRBV9 to TRBJ1-2; 11 positions match TRBD1. From germline, CDR1 is SGDLS and CDR2 YYNGEE. The CDR3 runs to 16 residues. The V segment lost 4 bases and the J segment 3 bases; nucleotides outside the gene matches: 8. CDR3 protein: CASSSLGTGGYYGYTF. The CDR3 nucleotides read TGTGCCAGCAGCTCCCTGGGGACAGGGGGATACTATGGCTACACCTTC.

CDR3 amino acids: CASRLTGFNEQYF. CDR3 sequence (DNA): TGTGCCAGCAGACTGACAGGGTTCAACGAGCAGTACTTC. The chain couples TRBV5-5 to TRBJ2-7, with 7 positions matching TRBD1. The CDR3 spans 13 residues. V dropped 5 bases and J dropped 5; count of bases not matched to a gene: 7. The germline V gene has CDR1 SGHKS and CDR2 YYEKEE (reference sequence). Full variable domain (outside the CDR3, taken from reference TRBV5-5 and TRBJ2-7): DAGVTQSPTHLIKTRGQQVTLRCSPISGHKSVSWYQQVLGQGPQFIFQYYEKEERGRGNFPDRFSARQFPNYSSELNVNALLLGDSALYLCASRLTGFNEQYFGPGTRLTVT.

This clone showed up just once. The chain has TRBV19 and TRBJ2-3; D might be TRBD2 (5 bases). There are 16 residues in the CDR3. Germline V lookup: CDR1 LNHDA, CDR2 SQIVND (reference sequence). V was clipped by 5 bases and J by 5 bases, with 20 bases between them. The CDR3 loop is CASSPPPRAQRDTQYF. CDR3 bases: TGTGCCAGTAGTCCACCACCGCGGGCCCAGCGAGATACGCAGTATTTT.

This clone appeared a single time. This chain links TRBV7-9 with TRBJ1-5, with no clear D. Germline loops: CDR1 SEHNR, CDR2 FQNEAQ (reference sequence). The V end lost 3 bases, the J end lost 3 bases, and 9 bases lay between the germline ends. The CDR3 loop spans 14 amino acids. CDR3: CASSLGGINQPQHF. The CDR3 DNA reads TGTGCCAGCAGCTTGGGAGGAATCAATCAGCCCCAGCATTTT.

The chain links TRBV27 to TRBJ2-1; 7 bases match TRBD2. J was trimmed by 8 bases and V by 3 bases; bases with no gene match: 16. There are 17 residues in the CDR3. Germline CDR1 MNHEY, CDR2 SMNVEV (reference sequence). CDR3 amino acids: CASSFLGPAGDLYEQFF. Written as DNA, the CDR3 is TGTGCCAGCAGTTTTCTTGGGCCGGCGGGGGATCTGTATGAGCAGTTCTTC.